This T cell receptor (beta chain) was recovered during a study of blood T cell repertoires in COVID-19. Background on the study: The cDNA or gDNA used as material had been derived from T cells, B-cell-depleted T cells, or PBMCs.

The CDR3 is 13 amino acids. The V segment lost 8 bases and the J segment 5 bases; nucleotides outside the gene matches: 8. Germline CDR1 KGHSH, CDR2 LQKENI. Profiling relied on immunoSEQ multiplex PCR, and the TCRdb table lists in-frame clones only, not all of them. The sample lists 93,000 or so clones, 70% to 90% occurring once. The TCR sequence derives from a woman aged 55-75 years with acute or convalescent COVID-19. The chain couples TRBV18 to TRBJ1-1; TRBD1 matches 7 bases. Specimen: peripheral blood. Here the CDR3 DNA reads TGTGCCAGCCGATCCAGGGGGGAAACTGAAGCTTTCTTT. As protein: CASRSRGETEAFF.